The text below deals with one T cell receptor (beta chain). Germline CDR1 SGHRS, CDR2 YFSETQ. The CDR3 length is 16 residues. V lost 0 bases to trimming and J lost 1 base, with 14 bases between them. This sample is part of a study of identical twins. TCRdb re-called the 5' RACE reads through MiXCR, storing one row per CDR3 protein. This table has around 490,000 distinct CDR3 sequences, about a fifth appearing once. This sample also belongs to another study, concerning yellow fever vaccine responses in identical twins.

The chain combines TRBV5-1 with TRBJ2-7; possible D gene TRBD1, 6 bases. This sequence originates from a woman aged 18-29 years in good health. The sequenced sample was CD4+ T cells sorted from blood. This chain's CDR3 is CASSLVARGSSYEQYF. In DNA, the CDR3 is TGCGCCAGCAGCTTGGTGGCAAGGGGGTCTTCCTACGAGCAGTACTTC.